These 28 T cell receptor beta chains originate from one sample sequenced in a study of cytomegalovirus exposure and HLA in healthy donors. PCR primers comprised 60 Vbeta and 13 Jbeta primers. Profiled with immunoSEQ multiplex PCR; TCRdb holds only in-frame clones, not every one. The data hold fewer than 200,000 clones, with roughly 10% observed a single time. The sequencing input was PBMCs. Receptors were obtained from a woman aged 25 to 39 in good health and CMV-seropositive.

There are a few counts of this clone. The V call is TRBV6-1, the J call TRBJ2-7; a possible D gene is TRBD2 (5 bases). The CDR3 length is 15 residues. Trimming cost V 1 base and J 3 bases, with 13 bases left between them. The V gene's germline CDR1 is MNHNS and CDR2 SASEGT. The CDR3 protein is CASSEGSTRDYEQYF. CDR3 DNA: TGTGCCAGCAGTGAAGGATCAACGAGGGACTACGAGCAGTACTTC.

The chain is built from TRBV4-2 and TRBJ2-3; 9 bases map to TRBD1. The CDR3 sequence is 16 residues long. CDR1 and CDR2 (germline): LGHNA, YNFKEQ. Trimming at V came to 5 bases and at J to 3 bases, leaving 9 bases not matched to a gene. The CDR3 loop is CASSRRPGQGTDTQYF. The DNA for the CDR3 is TGTGCCAGCAGCAGACGCCCGGGACAGGGTACAGATACGCAGTATTTT.

This clone has more than one count but fewer than ten. The chain couples TRBV27 to TRBJ1-3, with 8 bases lining up with TRBD1. The CDR3 totals 13 residues. Trimming at V came to 4 bases and at J to 7 bases, leaving 3 bases not matched to a gene. Germline V gives CDR1 MNHEY, CDR2 SMNVEV (reference sequence). CDR3 sequence reads: CASSSRTGNTIYF. CDR3 sequence (DNA): TGTGCCAGCAGTTCCCGGACAGGGAACACCATATATTTT.

This clone showed up just a few times. The rearrangement uses TRBV30 and TRBJ1-1, with D perhaps TRBD1 (6 bases). The V end was cut by 5 bases, the J end by 1 base, with 11 bases between. The CDR3 totals 13 residues. CDR1 GTSNPN and CDR2 SVGIG come from the germline V gene (reference sequence). Written as DNA, the CDR3 is TGTGCCTGGGGACAGTTAGCGAACACTGAAGCTTTCTTT. It translates to CAWGQLANTEAFF.

This clone was observed a handful of times. The chain joins TRBV13 to TRBJ2-1; a weak D match, TRBD2 (6 bases). The CDR3 loop spans 16 amino acids. The germline V gene encodes CDR1 PRHDT and CDR2 FYEKMQ (reference sequence). V was clipped by 0 bases and J by 1 base, with 10 bases between them. The CDR3, as DNA: TGTGCCAGCAGCTTAGGCCGGCTAGCGTCCTACAATGAGCAGTTCTTC. This sequence encodes CASSLGRLASYNEQFF.

V gene TRBV2 combines with J gene TRBJ2-1, with 10 bases lining up with TRBD2. V gave up 2 bases and J gave up 6 bases; unmatched junction bases: 4. This CDR3 is 15 amino acids long. Germline V gene lookup returns CDR1 SNHLY and CDR2 FYNNEI. CDR3 protein: CASSELAGVSNEQFF. The CDR3 nucleotides read TGTGCCAGCAGTGAACTAGCGGGAGTTAGCAATGAGCAGTTCTTC.

The chain employs TRBV6-5 and TRBJ1-3; D may be TRBD1 (6 bases). V was shortened by 6 bases and J by 0 bases, with 9 bases between the two germline ends. The germline V gene has CDR1 MNHEY and CDR2 SVGAGI. The CDR3 is 14 amino acids. This CDR3 is CASRDRPSGNTIYF. CDR3 in DNA: TGTGCCAGCAGGGACAGACCCTCTGGAAACACCATATATTTT.

This clone was detected a few times. The chain couples TRBV5-1 to TRBJ1-1; possibly TRBD1 for D (6 bases). V was pared by 1 base and J by 2 bases, with 15 bases between. Germline V gives CDR1 SGHRS, CDR2 YFSETQ. This CDR3 has 16 amino acids. CDR3 loop: CASSLIGPGVNTEAFF. In DNA form, the CDR3 reads TGCGCCAGCAGCTTGATTGGTCCAGGGGTAAACACTGAAGCTTTCTTT.

The J gene is TRBJ2-7, the V gene TRBV11-2; D might be TRBD2 (5 bases). The CDR3 extends over 15 amino acids. Trimming left V 2 bases short and J 1 base short, with 12 bases between. Germline CDR1 reads SGHAT; CDR2 reads FQNNGV. The CDR3 loop is CASSLNDGMSYEQYF. CDR3 coding DNA: TGTGCCAGCAGCTTAAACGACGGGATGTCCTACGAGCAGTACTTC. Combining the CDR3 with reference TRBV11-2 and TRBJ2-7 gives the whole variable domain EAGVAQSPRYKIIEKRQSVAFWCNPISGHATLYWYQQILGQGPKLLIQFQNNGVVDDSQLPKDRFSAERLKGVDSTLKIQPAKLEDSAVYLCASSLNDGMSYEQYFGPGTRLTVT.

This clone has more than one count but fewer than ten. The V and J genes are TRBV21-1 and TRBJ2-3; the table's D gene call, TRBD2, was not cross checked with the DNA. TRBV21-1 is an annotated pseudogene. CDR3 length equals 16 residues. The CDR3 DNA sequence: TGTGCCAGCAGCAAACGGCTAGCGGTTGGCACAGATACGCAGTATTTT. It yields the protein CASSKRLAVGTDTQYF.

This clone was seen a few times. The genes are TRBV7-2 and TRBJ1-1; TRBD1 is a possible D gene (6 bases). V lost 3 bases to trimming and J lost 11 bases, with 16 bases between them. CDR1 is SGHTA and CDR2 is FQGNSA in the germline V gene. The CDR3 covers 13 residues. CDR3 protein: CASSFRPSGVAFF. CDR3 nucleotides: TGTGCCAGCAGCTTTAGGCCCTCAGGGGTGGCTTTCTTT. The full variable domain, completed using reference TRBV7-2 and TRBJ1-1, is GAGVSQSPSNKVTEKGKDVELRCDPISGHTALYWYRQSLGQGLEFLIYFQGNSAPDKSGLPSDRFSAERTGGSVSTLTIQRTQQEDSAVYLCASSFRPSGVAFFGQGTRLTVV.

This clone turned up a few times. The chain is built from TRBV7-9 and TRBJ2-7; the D gene is possibly TRBD1 (5 bases). The V gene's germline CDR1 is SEHNR and CDR2 FQNEAQ (reference sequence). V was pared by 2 bases and J by 9 bases, with 17 bases between. This CDR3 is built from 14 residues. In DNA, the CDR3 is TGTGCCAGCAGCTTACAGGGCGGCGGTTTGGTGCAGTACTTC. Protein: CASSLQGGGLVQYF. Combining the CDR3 with reference TRBV7-9 and TRBJ2-7 gives the whole variable domain DTGVSQNPRHKITKRGQNVTFRCDPISEHNRLYWYRQTLGQGPEFLTYFQNEAQLEKSRLLSDRFSAERPKGSFSTLEIQRTEQGDSAMYLCASSLQGGGLVQYFGPGTRLTVT.

The V gene is TRBV30, the J gene TRBJ1-5; 7 bases agree with TRBD1. Germline V gene sequence: CDR1 GTSNPN, CDR2 SVGIG (reference sequence). V lost 5 bases, J lost 0 bases, and 7 bases stayed unmatched. The CDR3 has 15 residues. Written as DNA, the CDR3 is TGTGCCTGGGGAAGGGACAGAGATAGCAATCAGCCCCAGCATTTT. It codes for CAWGRDRDSNQPQHF.

V and J are TRBV2 and TRBJ1-3; no clear D gene. V lost 5 bases, J lost 4 bases, and 15 bases lay in between. Germline CDR1 SNHLY, CDR2 FYNNEI. This CDR3 comprises 15 residues. Here the CDR3 reads CASSLADGVGNTIYF. The DNA of the CDR3 is TGTGCCAGCAGTCTGGCCGACGGGGTAGGAAACACCATATATTTT. The full variable domain, rest sourced from reference TRBV2 and TRBJ1-3, is EPEVTQTPSHQVTQMGQEVILRCVPISNHLYFYWYRQILGQKVEFLVSFYNNEISEKSEIFDDQFSVERPDGSNFTLKIRSTKLEDSAMYFCASSLADGVGNTIYFGEGSWLTVV.

This chain joins TRBV7-9 and TRBJ1-2, with D hard to call. Germline V lookup: CDR1 SEHNR, CDR2 FQNEAQ (reference sequence). This CDR3 region has 13 residues. V was cut by 2 bases and J by 5 bases, with 9 bases left in between. The CDR3 region has the DNA TGTGCCAGCAGCTTAACTCCCATATATGGCTACACCTTC. It translates to CASSLTPIYGYTF.

J is TRBJ2-5 and V is TRBV18; 10 nucleotides line up with TRBD1. Germline CDR1 and CDR2: KGHSH and LQKENI. V lost 0 bases and J lost 5; bases outside the gene matches: 0. The CDR3 length is 14 residues. The CDR3 here is CASSPPGQGETQYF. Here the CDR3 DNA reads TGTGCCAGCTCACCACCGGGACAGGGGGAGACCCAGTACTTC.

V usage is TRBV18 and J usage is TRBJ2-1; perhaps TRBD2 as D (6 bases). This CDR3 has 15 residues. The ends were cut back, 1 base at V and 5 bases at J, with 12 bases in the middle. Germline CDR1 reads KGHSH; CDR2 reads LQKENI. This CDR3 reads CASSPRTGGNNEQFF. The CDR3 nucleotides read TGTGCCAGCTCACCACGCACCGGGGGTAACAATGAGCAGTTCTTC.

This clone was seen a handful of times. The chain is built from TRBV7-9 and TRBJ2-3, with TRBD2 matching over 9 bases. The CDR3 loop spans 14 amino acids. With V trimmed by 5 bases and J by 4 bases, 4 bases remained unmatched. In germline, CDR1 is SEHNR, CDR2 FQNEAQ (reference sequence). Written as DNA, the CDR3 is TGTGCCAGCAGCGCGGGAGGGGGGGCAGATACGCAGTATTTT. Protein product: CASSAGGGADTQYF.

This clone was found a few times. The CDR3 region is CATSSRGIYGYTF. The CDR3 nucleotides read TGTGCCACCAGCAGCAGGGGGATTTATGGCTACACCTTC. This rearrangement joins TRBV15 to TRBJ1-2, with 7 bases aligning to TRBD1. The CDR3 runs 13 residues. Losses at the gene ends were 3 bases for V and 5 bases for J; bases not matched to a gene: 3. Germline CDR1 LNHNV, CDR2 YYDKDF (reference sequence).

The rearrangement uses TRBV7-9 and TRBJ2-5, with D possibly being TRBD2 (6 bases). Trimming shortened V by 5 bases and J by 0 bases, and 19 bases separated the two germline ends. This CDR3 is built from 17 residues. The germline V gene encodes CDR1 SEHNR and CDR2 FQNEAQ (reference sequence). The DNA of the CDR3 is TGTGCCAGCAGCCCTTTCCTAGCGACCACGTACCAAGAGACCCAGTACTTC. Encoded protein: CASSPFLATTYQETQYF.

This clone was picked up a small number of times. This chain joins TRBV6-5 and TRBJ2-7; TRBD2 matches at 8 bases. The CDR3 runs 14 residues. Germline trimming cut 4 bases from V and 3 bases from J; bases unmatched to any gene: 5. Germline CDR1 is MNHEY and CDR2 is SVGAGI. The CDR3 reads CASSLSGRVYEQYF. In nucleotides, the CDR3 is TGTGCCAGCAGTTTAAGCGGGAGAGTCTACGAGCAGTACTTC.

This clone was detected only a few times. This chain joins TRBV29-1 and TRBJ1-1; 9 nucleotides align to TRBD1. The germline gives CDR1 SQVTM, CDR2 ANQGSEA. The CDR3 is 20 residues long. Germline trimming cut 5 bases from V and 0 bases from J; bases unmatched to any gene: 22. CDR3: CSVLRWTGDPIELMNTEAFF. The DNA for the CDR3 is TGCAGCGTTCTCCGATGGACAGGGGACCCCATAGAGCTCATGAACACTGAAGCTTTCTTT.

This chain links TRBV10-1 with TRBJ2-5; the match to TRBD1 covers 7 bases. The end of the DNA is better explained by TRBJ2-7, so the J call may be wrong. Looked up from germline, CDR1 is WNHNN and CDR2 is SYGVQD (reference sequence). The CDR3 extends over 13 amino acids. The CDR3 reads CASSETGNHEQYF. CDR3 DNA sequence: TGCGCCAGCAGCGAGACAGGGAACCACGAGCAGTACTTC.

The sample holds a few counts of this clone. This chain uses TRBV5-1 with TRBJ2-7; 10 positions agree with TRBD2. After removal of 0 bases from V and 5 bases from J, the junction contained 5 bases not matched to a gene. This CDR3 contains 15 residues. From germline, CDR1 is SGHRS and CDR2 YFSETQ. CDR3 loop: CASSLAASGSDEQYF. The CDR3 DNA is TGCGCCAGCAGCTTGGCTGCTAGCGGGAGTGACGAGCAGTACTTC.

This clone was recorded a few times. The chain links TRBV5-8 to TRBJ1-5, with TRBD1 as a possible D gene (5 bases). Trimming took 0 bases from V and 3 from J, leaving 10 bases between them. Germline V gene data show CDR1 as SGHTS and CDR2 as YDEGEE. CDR3 length: 15 residues. The CDR3 loop is CASSLDGGTNQPQHF. The DNA for the CDR3 is TGTGCCAGCAGCTTGGATGGGGGGACCAATCAGCCCCAGCATTTT. Combining the CDR3 with reference TRBV5-8 and TRBJ1-5 gives the whole variable domain EAGVTQSPTHLIKTRGQQATLRCSPISGHTSVYWYQQALGLGLQFLLWYDEGEERNRGNFPPRFSGRQFPNYSSELNVNALELEDSALYLCASSLDGGTNQPQHFGDGTRLSIL.

This rearrangement joins TRBV10-3 to TRBJ2-3, with D maybe TRBD1 (5 bases). The CDR3 contains 14 residues. Germline V CDR1 and CDR2: ENHRY, SYGVKD. V shed 0 bases and J shed 1 base, with 5 bases lying between them. This CDR3 reads CAISESTGTDTQYF. CDR3 coding DNA: TGTGCCATCAGTGAGTCGACAGGCACAGATACGCAGTATTTT.

The chain combines TRBV6-4 with TRBJ2-6; D may be TRBD1 (5 bases). This CDR3 has 15 residues. Germline V lookup: CDR1 MRHNA, CDR2 SNTAGT. Trimming left V 1 base short and J 2 bases short, with 6 bases between. This CDR3 is CASSDFRAGANVLTF. In DNA, the CDR3 is TGTGCCAGCAGTGACTTCAGGGCTGGGGCCAACGTCCTGACTTTC.

Only a few counts were recorded for this clone. The CDR3 spells CASSSAPGLWETQYF. The CDR3 region has the DNA TGCGCCAGCAGCTCGGCACCGGGACTTTGGGAGACCCAGTACTTC. The chain links TRBV5-1 to TRBJ2-5, with D tentatively TRBD2 (6 bases). Trimming took off 3 bases at V and 5 bases at J, with 17 bases between the two ends. The CDR3 sequence is 15 residues long. Germline V gene sequence: CDR1 SGHRS, CDR2 YFSETQ.